This TCR beta chain derives from a study of blood T cell repertoires in COVID-19 (dated by TCRdb to the early 2020s). General notes on the study: The collaborator samples originated in the United States, Italy and Spain and spanned the acute and convalescent phases of COVID-19. The prospective study material was composed of cDNA or gDNA derived from T cells, B-cell-depleted T cells, or PBMCs. Deeply sampled blood TCRbeta repertoires from subjects exposed to, actively infected with, or recovered from COVID-19 were included in the dataset. The repertoires were released in a freely available public database meant as a resource for research on the immune response to SARS-CoV-2. The samples were drawn from two sources: the first 160 participants of the ongoing ImmuneRACE study, and fewer than 1,500 subjects contributed by 6 global collaborators. The sample metadata nearly always contained a de-identified subject ID, COVID-19 status, age in years and sex. Where available, HLA class I and class II types were obtained from metadata supplied by the sample provider rather than from assay-based typing. What the authors observed across the whole study: How much clinical and demographic metadata was included differed by source and by participant, and the metadata was provided uncurated.

CDR1 and CDR2 (MNHNS, SASEGT) derive from the germline V gene. V and J are truncated by 2 bases and 5 bases respectively, leaving an intervening sequence of 22 bases. From cysteine to phenylalanine, the CDR3 is 18 amino acids long. Of the read, only the CDR3 DNA is kept; its 54 bases are in frame from base 1. A note on this clone: Its antigen is still unknown. Base quality data are lacking; no much larger clone is found one base away.

Whole blood was collected in K2EDTA tubes by collaborating institutions according to the institutions' own protocols. Collaborator samples were shipped for TCRbeta analysis as frozen whole blood, isolated PBMCs, or DNA extracted from either sample type. The immunoSEQ Assay, a bias-controlled multiplex PCR, was used to amplify TCRbeta CDR3 regions from genomic DNA. As for how the authors treated the data: Nucleated cell counts per sample were estimated from amplification of reference gene primers within the assay. To quantify the absolute abundance of each unique TCRbeta CDR3 rearrangement, sequence reads were collapsed and filtered. For each sample, productive Simpson clonality was calculated by taking the square root of Simpson's diversity index across productive rearrangements. In its TCRdb copy, this immuneACCESS table keeps in-frame sequences only and misses some clones. Where compared with another copy, unresolved V genes explain less than half of these, and the others have no known cause. V and J calls and clone size follow that table, whereas D and trimming were derived from the DNA. Here the sample has about 100,000 clones; 70% to 90% occur a single time. The top ten hold approximately 5% of the sample.

The sequence is built from TRBV6-1 and TRBJ2-1; perhaps TRBD1 is the D gene, with 6 bases matching. The specimen was peripheral blood. The receptor was derived from a human donor in a cohort sampled during active COVID-19. In nucleotide form, the sequence is TGTGCCAGCAGTGAATCCCGTTACAGGGTTCGGTTGGACAATGAGCAGTTCTTC. Its amino acids are CASSESRYRVRLDNEQFF.